This T cell receptor beta chain was recorded in a study of vaccination and CD4 T cells after COVID-19. Whole-study context: Stimulation of cells relied on overlapping spike peptides derived from SARS-CoV-2, HCoV-NL63, HCoV-OC43 and HCoV-229E. Study-wide results and caveats: The study found that a median approximately 86% of reactive clones in convalescent patients appeared only post-vaccination.

This clonotype came up once. Antigen: not known. Treatment given: roughly nine-day PBMC culture with coronavirus spike peptide pools or control peptides (ViraFEST assay). T cells were expanded with peptide pools, and expanded clonotypes were identified by TCR sequencing. CD4+ T cells that had been cultured provided DNA sequenced with the Oncomine TCR Beta short-read assay. MiXCR was run by TCRdb on the PCR reads, yielding one entry per CDR3 protein. The sample has under 30,000 distinct CDR3 sequences, roughly 40% seen once. V lost 3 bases and J 7 bases, leaving 19 bases between the germline ends. Germline V gives CDR1 SEHNR, CDR2 FQNEAQ (reference sequence). The CDR3 is 15 amino acids.

The TCR comes from a human donor who had recovered from COVID-19. Sequenced sample: CD4+ T cells from blood, cultured in vitro. The chain carries TRBV7-9 and TRBJ2-7; the D gene could be TRBD1 or TRBD2 (7 bases each). CDR3 nucleotides: TGTGCCAGCAGCTTTAGACAGGGAGGGAATACGGAGCAGTACTTC. Amino acid sequence: CASSFRQGGNTEQYF.